Listed below are T cell receptor beta chains from one sample, sequenced in a study of blood T cells in healthy people across ages. TCRdb recomputed calls from the 5' RACE reads with MiXCR, one row per CDR3 protein. The repertoire holds fewer than 2,000,000 distinct CDR3 sequences, with almost 35% as singletons. Sequences were obtained from blood. These TCRs come from a woman in her twenties or thirties in good health. Each CDR3 is given with its conserved first and last residue. D genes are given only for firm matches. Expanded clones are given a class, and other clones once, few, many or no size at all.

v_call: TRBV20-1
d_call: .
j_call: TRBJ2-1
clone_size: few
cdr3_aa: CSARDPALNNEQFF
cdr3_nt: TGCAGTGCCCGGGACCCGGCGCTAAACAATGAGCAGTTCTTC

v_call: TRBV7-9
d_call: TRBD1
j_call: TRBJ2-1
clone_size: .
cdr3_aa: CASSFSGTGSLGQFF
cdr3_nt: TGTGCCAGCAGCTTTTCGGGGACAGGATCTCTCGGGCAGTTCTTC

v_call: TRBV20-1
d_call: TRBD2
j_call: TRBJ2-3
clone_size: .
cdr3_aa: CSASALAATDTQYF
cdr3_nt: TGCAGTGCTAGTGCGCTAGCGGCCACAGATACGCAGTATTTT

v_call: TRBV5-5
d_call: .
j_call: TRBJ1-5
clone_size: .
cdr3_aa: CASSLEGLRNQPQHF
cdr3_nt: TGTGCCAGCAGCTTGGAAGGGTTGCGCAATCAGCCCCAGCATTTT

v_call: TRBV20-1
d_call: .
j_call: TRBJ2-3
clone_size: few
cdr3_aa: CSARSSRSSADTQYF
cdr3_nt: TGCAGTGCTAGGTCTAGTAGGTCTAGCGCAGATACGCAGTATTTT

v_call: TRBV6-2/TRBV6-3
d_call: .
j_call: TRBJ1-2
clone_size: .
cdr3_aa: CAGSYEGNYGYTF
cdr3_nt: TGTGCCGGCAGTTACGAGGGGAACTATGGCTACACCTTC

v_call: TRBV30
d_call: .
j_call: TRBJ2-3
clone_size: .
cdr3_aa: CALSVGGRTDTQYF
cdr3_nt: TGTGCCTTGAGTGTTGGCGGGCGCACAGATACGCAGTATTTT

v_call: TRBV11-2
d_call: TRBD1
j_call: TRBJ2-5
clone_size: .
cdr3_aa: CASSPTGTGETQYF
cdr3_nt: TGTGCCAGCAGCCCTACGGGGACAGGGGAGACCCAGTACTTC

v_call: TRBV10-3
d_call: TRBD2
j_call: TRBJ2-5
clone_size: .
cdr3_aa: CAIRAGLNQETQYF
cdr3_nt: TGTGCCATCAGAGCGGGACTAAACCAAGAGACCCAGTACTTC

v_call: TRBV27
d_call: .
j_call: TRBJ2-3
clone_size: .
cdr3_aa: CASSLTETGRSTDTQYF
cdr3_nt: TGTGCCAGCAGTTTAACCGAGACAGGGAGGTCCACAGATACGCAGTATTTT

v_call: TRBV2
d_call: TRBD1
j_call: TRBJ1-2
clone_size: .
cdr3_aa: CASTARGLANHGYTF
cdr3_nt: TGTGCCAGCACAGCCAGGGGGCTAGCTAACCATGGCTACACCTTC

v_call: TRBV27
d_call: TRBD2
j_call: TRBJ2-1
clone_size: .
cdr3_aa: CASSRVSGSENEQFF
cdr3_nt: TGTGCCAGCAGTAGAGTCAGCGGGAGTGAAAATGAGCAGTTCTTC

v_call: TRBV2
d_call: .
j_call: TRBJ1-5
clone_size: .
cdr3_aa: CASSAALTQPQHF
cdr3_nt: TGTGCCAGCAGTGCGGCGTTGACTCAGCCCCAGCATTTT

v_call: TRBV12-3/TRBV12-4
d_call: TRBD1
j_call: TRBJ1-1
clone_size: .
cdr3_aa: CACSGDSWWLAFF
cdr3_nt: TGTGCCTGCAGTGGGGACAGTTGGTGGCTGGCTTTCTTT

v_call: TRBV3-1
d_call: .
j_call: TRBJ1-2
clone_size: .
cdr3_aa: CASSQGTSYGYTF
cdr3_nt: TGTGCCAGCAGCCAGGGGACGAGCTATGGCTACACCTTC

v_call: TRBV28
d_call: .
j_call: TRBJ2-2
clone_size: few
cdr3_aa: CASSIHPNTGELFF
cdr3_nt: TGTGCCAGCAGTATTCACCCGAACACCGGGGAGCTGTTTTTT

v_call: TRBV20-1
d_call: .
j_call: TRBJ2-3
clone_size: .
cdr3_aa: CSASGKGDTQYF
cdr3_nt: TGCAGTGCTAGCGGGAAGGGGGATACGCAGTATTTT

v_call: TRBV20-1
d_call: TRBD1
j_call: TRBJ2-7
clone_size: few
cdr3_aa: CSAQYPRGNNYEQYF
cdr3_nt: TGCAGTGCTCAGTACCCCAGGGGGAACAACTACGAGCAGTACTTC

v_call: TRBV27
d_call: TRBD1
j_call: TRBJ2-6
clone_size: .
cdr3_aa: CASSSPGAGGEANVLTF
cdr3_nt: TGTGCCAGCAGTTCCCCAGGGGCAGGGGGCGAAGCCAACGTCCTGACTTTC

v_call: TRBV7-2
d_call: .
j_call: TRBJ2-1
clone_size: few
cdr3_aa: CASSFLPGTYNEQFF
cdr3_nt: TGTGCCAGCAGCTTTTTGCCCGGGACCTACAATGAGCAGTTCTTC

v_call: TRBV27
d_call: TRBD2
j_call: TRBJ2-3
clone_size: .
cdr3_aa: CASLTSGAADTQYF
cdr3_nt: TGTGCCAGCCTGACTAGCGGGGCGGCAGATACGCAGTATTTT

v_call: TRBV29-1
d_call: .
j_call: TRBJ1-4
clone_size: .
cdr3_aa: CSVEERGNSNEKLFF
cdr3_nt: TGCAGCGTTGAAGAACGAGGGAACTCTAATGAAAAACTGTTTTTT

v_call: TRBV28
d_call: TRBD2
j_call: TRBJ2-7
clone_size: .
cdr3_aa: CASTPSGASGFYEQYF
cdr3_nt: TGTGCCAGCACCCCTTCAGGCGCTAGCGGGTTCTACGAGCAGTACTTC

v_call: TRBV27
d_call: .
j_call: TRBJ2-3
clone_size: .
cdr3_aa: CASSLGGYGTDTQYF
cdr3_nt: TGTGCCAGCAGTTTAGGGGGATATGGCACAGATACGCAGTATTTT

v_call: TRBV7-3
d_call: .
j_call: TRBJ2-2
clone_size: once
cdr3_aa: CASSLIGETGTGELFF
cdr3_nt: TGTGCCAGCAGCTTAATCGGGGAAACGGGCACCGGGGAGCTGTTTTTT

v_call: TRBV4-1
d_call: TRBD2
j_call: TRBJ2-1
clone_size: many
cdr3_aa: CASSFRVSGGAIEQFF
cdr3_nt: TGCGCCAGCAGCTTCCGGGTTAGCGGGGGGGCCATTGAGCAGTTCTTC

v_call: TRBV2
d_call: .
j_call: TRBJ2-6
clone_size: few
cdr3_aa: CASSESGVALTF
cdr3_nt: TGTGCCAGCAGTGAAAGTGGGGTCGCCCTGACTTTC

v_call: TRBV6-5
d_call: TRBD2
j_call: TRBJ2-3
clone_size: few
cdr3_aa: CASSGGGVATDTQYF
cdr3_nt: TGTGCCAGCAGTGGCGGGGGGGTGGCCACAGATACGCAGTATTTT

v_call: TRBV27
d_call: .
j_call: TRBJ2-7
clone_size: few
cdr3_aa: CASSARSYEQYF
cdr3_nt: TGTGCCAGCAGTGCTAGATCCTACGAGCAGTACTTC

v_call: TRBV5-5
d_call: .
j_call: TRBJ1-2
clone_size: few
cdr3_aa: CASSLEGRSFNYGYTF
cdr3_nt: TGTGCCAGCAGCTTGGAGGGCAGAAGCTTTAACTATGGCTACACCTTC

v_call: TRBV3-1
d_call: .
j_call: TRBJ2-5
clone_size: few
cdr3_aa: CASSQVVLARGQETQYF
cdr3_nt: TGTGCCAGCAGCCAAGTTGTGTTAGCCAGGGGCCAAGAGACCCAGTACTTC

v_call: TRBV6-6
d_call: .
j_call: TRBJ2-3
clone_size: few
cdr3_aa: CASSNPWVKADTQYF
cdr3_nt: TGTGCCAGCAGTAACCCCTGGGTTAAGGCAGATACGCAGTATTTT

v_call: TRBV4-1
d_call: .
j_call: TRBJ2-1
clone_size: few
cdr3_aa: CASSQQAGASYNEQFF
cdr3_nt: TGCGCCAGCAGCCAACAGGCGGGGGCCTCCTACAATGAGCAGTTCTTC

v_call: TRBV28
d_call: .
j_call: TRBJ1-2
clone_size: .
cdr3_aa: CAGKTTGTSYGYNF
cdr3_nt: TGTGCCGGCAAGACGACAGGAACTTCCTATGGCTACAACTTC

v_call: TRBV29-1
d_call: TRBD2
j_call: TRBJ2-1
clone_size: many
cdr3_aa: CSAAGTINNEQFF
cdr3_nt: TGCAGCGCCGCCGGGACTATCAACAATGAGCAGTTCTTC

v_call: TRBV4-1
d_call: TRBD2
j_call: TRBJ2-1
clone_size: many
cdr3_aa: CASSQLAGGGHEQFF
cdr3_nt: TGCGCCAGCAGCCAACTAGCGGGGGGCGGCCATGAGCAGTTCTTC

v_call: TRBV4-1
d_call: .
j_call: TRBJ2-7
clone_size: .
cdr3_aa: CASSPPYGAEQYF
cdr3_nt: TGCGCCAGCAGCCCGCCCTACGGGGCCGAGCAGTACTTC

v_call: TRBV27
d_call: .
j_call: TRBJ1-4
clone_size: .
cdr3_aa: CASSPRSRMNEKLFF
cdr3_nt: TGTGCCAGCAGTCCTCGTAGCAGAATGAATGAAAAACTGTTTTTT

v_call: TRBV10-3
d_call: TRBD2
j_call: TRBJ2-7
clone_size: .
cdr3_aa: CAISESGTSGRYEQYF
cdr3_nt: TGTGCCATCAGTGAGTCCGGGACTAGCGGGAGGTACGAGCAGTACTTC